This T cell receptor beta chain was profiled in a study of T cells expressing NK-cell markers. The CDR3 is made up of 11 amino acids. Germline V lookup: CDR1 SEHNR, CDR2 FQNEAQ (reference sequence). Using the 5' RACE reads, TCRdb records one entry per CDR3 protein without DNA. Seen in this sample are approximately 420,000 distinct CDR3 sequences; the ten most common clones hold around 11%. The source material was blood T cells: a sorted CD56 or NKG2C T cell subset, CD4+ or CD8+ T cells, or bulk PBMC T cells (not recorded which). The sequence was obtained from a woman aged 50 to 65 in good health. This chain links TRBV7-9 with TRBJ2-1. The chain's CDR3 is CASSLVFEQFF.